Shown below are 21 T cell receptor beta chains from a single sample sequenced in a study of cytomegalovirus exposure and HLA in healthy donors. A multiplex PCR was run with 60 Vbeta primers and 13 Jbeta primers. The assay was immunoSEQ multiplex PCR, and TCRdb's table has in-frame clones only and misses some. Of around 140,000 clones listed, under 90% are singletons. Sequencing was carried out using PBMCs. These receptors originate from a man aged 35 to 55 in good health and CMV-seronegative.

This clone was detected a few times. The rearrangement uses TRBV21-1 and TRBJ2-5; the table's D gene call, TRBD2, was not cross checked with the DNA. TRBV21-1 is classified as a pseudogene. This CDR3 contains 15 residues. CDR3 sequence: CASSKVWGGGETQYF. The CDR3 DNA follows: TGTGCCAGCAGCAAAGTTTGGGGCGGGGGGGAGACCCAGTACTTC.

The rearrangement uses TRBV19 and TRBJ1-2; TRBD1 agrees at 10 bases. The J segment lost 2 bases and the V segment lost 3 bases, leaving 15 bases of the junction unmatched. The germline V gene encodes CDR1 LNHDA and CDR2 SQIVND (reference sequence). The CDR3 is 19 residues long. The CDR3 spells CASSIQLTGGAVSNYGYTF. The DNA of the CDR3 is TGTGCCAGTAGTATCCAGCTGACAGGGGGCGCCGTCAGCAACTATGGCTACACCTTC.

This chain links TRBV12-5 with TRBJ1-2; 12 bases agree with TRBD1. With V trimmed by 1 base and J by 4 bases, 7 bases remained unmatched. From germline, CDR1 is LGHNT and CDR2 FRNRAP. The CDR3 loop spans 17 amino acids. As DNA, the CDR3 is TGTGCTAGTGGTTTGGGGGACAGGGGGCGCCCCGGCTATGGCTACACCTTC. It translates to CASGLGDRGRPGYGYTF. The full variable domain, completed using reference TRBV12-5 and TRBJ1-2, is DARVTQTPRHKVTEMGQEVTMRCQPILGHNTVFWYRQTMMQGLELLAYFRNRAPLDDSGMPKDRFSAEMPDATLATLKIQPSEPRDSAVYFCASGLGDRGRPGYGYTFGSGTRLTVV.

The chain has TRBV15 and TRBJ2-7; D gene ambiguous. Trimming pared 0 bases from V and 3 bases from J, leaving 6 bases between. The CDR3 loop spans 13 amino acids. Germline CDR1 LNHNV, CDR2 YYDKDF (reference sequence). CDR3 loop: CATSRDLVYEQYF. Here the CDR3 DNA reads TGTGCCACCAGCAGAGATCTCGTCTACGAGCAGTACTTC.

The chain is built from TRBV9 and TRBJ1-4, with D possibly TRBD1 on 5 matching bases. The CDR3 has 14 residues. The V gene's germline CDR1 is SGDLS and CDR2 YYNGEE. Trimming left V 4 bases short and J 8 bases short, with 15 bases between. This CDR3 is CASSRQSLGEKLFF. CDR3 in DNA: TGTGCCAGCAGCCGACAGAGTCTGGGAGAAAAACTGTTTTTT.

This clone was recorded once. The gene calls are TRBV6-5 and TRBJ2-2, with D unresolved. V shed 0 bases and J shed 2 bases, with 4 bases lying between them. This CDR3 is built from 14 residues. Germline V gene data show CDR1 as MNHEY and CDR2 as SVGAGI. For the CDR3, the DNA is TGTGCCAGCAGTTACTCGACAAACACCGGGGAGCTGTTTTTT. Amino acids: CASSYSTNTGELFF.

As concerns this clone: A read error may account for a junction end that differs from germline. This sequence joins TRBV19 and TRBJ1-6; weak D call: TRBD1 (6 bases). The CDR3 extends over 15 amino acids. Germline V CDR1 and CDR2: LNHDA, SQIVND (reference sequence). CDR3 region: CASRIGTRIDSPLHF. The CDR3 DNA reads as TGTGCCAGTAGGATAGGGACAAGGATAGATTCACCCCTCCACTTT. The complete variable domain, with remaining parts taken from reference TRBV19 and TRBJ1-6, reads DGGITQSPKYLFRKEGQNVTLSCEQNLNHDAMYWYRQDPGQGLRLIYYSQIVNDFQKGDIAEGYSVSREKKESFPLTVTSAQKNPTAFYLCASRIGTRIDSPLHFGNGTRLTVT.

This chain joins TRBV27 and TRBJ1-5; no clear D gene. Germline V CDR1 and CDR2: MNHEY, SMNVEV (reference sequence). Trimming cost V 5 bases and J 4 bases, with 9 bases left between them. The length of the CDR3 is 13 residues. The CDR3 DNA reads as TGTGCCAGCAGTCGGGGAGGGAATCAGCCCCAGCATTTT. This codes for CASSRGGNQPQHF.

The chain joins TRBV9 to TRBJ2-5, with D tentatively TRBD2 (6 bases). CDR1 is SGDLS, CDR2 YYNGEE, per germline. With 4 bases removed from V and 2 bases from J, the gap between germline ends came to 9 bases. CDR3 size: 13 residues. The CDR3 DNA reads TGTGCCAGCAGCACGGGGGTACAAGAGACCCAGTACTTC. It yields the protein CASSTGVQETQYF. The variable domain in full, with the rest retrieved from reference TRBV9 and TRBJ2-5, is DSGVTQTPKHLITATGQRVTLRCSPRSGDLSVYWYQQSLDQGLQFLIQYYNGEERAKGNILERFSAQQFPDLHSELNLSSLELGDSALYFCASSTGVQETQYFGPGTRLLVL.

The chain joins TRBV10-2 to TRBJ1-4; perhaps TRBD1 as D (6 bases). From germline, CDR1 is WSHSY and CDR2 SAAADI. This CDR3 comprises 14 residues. V gave up 3 bases and J gave up 8 bases, with 13 bases separating them. The CDR3 DNA reads TGCGCCAGCAGTGATAGGGGGGGAGGCGAAAAACTGTTTTTT. It codes for CASSDRGGGEKLFF.

The chain couples TRBV9 to TRBJ2-1, with D possibly TRBD2 on 7 matching bases. This CDR3 spans 16 amino acids. Germline V gene lookup returns CDR1 SGDLS and CDR2 YYNGEE. V gave up 0 bases and J gave up 4 bases, with 14 bases separating them. CDR3 protein: CASSVELRGAYNEQFF. The DNA of the CDR3 is TGTGCCAGCAGCGTAGAACTTCGGGGGGCGTACAATGAGCAGTTCTTC.

The gene calls are TRBV18 and TRBJ2-5; 9 nucleotides line up with TRBD1. The CDR3 extends over 14 amino acids. V lost 3 bases, J lost 7 bases, and 6 bases stayed unmatched. Germline loops: CDR1 KGHSH, CDR2 LQKENI. CDR3 sequence (DNA): TGTGCCAGCTCACCCTCGGGACAGGGCTCGACCCAGTACTTC. Its translation: CASSPSGQGSTQYF.

The chain combines TRBV10-3 with TRBJ2-3, with 12 bases fitting TRBD1. V was pared by 7 bases and J by 4 bases, with 6 bases of the junction left unmatched. The CDR3 sequence is 15 residues long. Germline V gene sequence: CDR1 ENHRY, CDR2 SYGVKD. The CDR3 DNA is TGTGCCATCAAGGGGGACAGGGGGCCCGCAGATACGCAGTATTTT. This sequence encodes CAIKGDRGPADTQYF.

This chain connects TRBV5-6 to TRBJ1-4, with D unresolved. Germline CDR1 and CDR2: SGHDT and YYEEEE. Trimming pared 3 bases from V and 4 bases from J, leaving 13 bases between. CDR3 length: 15 amino acids. The chain's CDR3 is CASSYRSGVNEKLFF. DNA of the CDR3: TGTGCCAGCAGCTACCGCAGCGGGGTTAATGAAAAACTGTTTTTT.

The rearrangement joins TRBV19 to TRBJ1-6; D remains ambiguous. The CDR3 spans 14 residues. Germline V gives CDR1 LNHDA, CDR2 SQIVND (reference sequence). V lost 8 bases and J lost 12, with 20 bases in between. The CDR3 loop reads CASDEEGSRKPLHF. The DNA for the CDR3 is TGTGCCAGTGACGAAGAGGGAAGTCGTAAACCCCTCCACTTT.

The rearrangement links TRBV19 to TRBJ1-5; 7 bases fit TRBD1. The trim removed 5 bases at V and 1 base at J, leaving 5 bases unmatched. CDR3 length equals 15 residues. The germline V gene encodes CDR1 LNHDA and CDR2 SQIVND (reference sequence). This chain's CDR3 is CASSLNRGSNQPQHF. The CDR3 DNA reads as TGTGCCAGTAGTTTAAACAGGGGAAGCAATCAGCCCCAGCATTTT.

The chain has TRBV5-1 and TRBJ1-6, with 7 bases aligning to TRBD1. V lost 1 base, J lost 6 bases, and 7 bases stayed unmatched. Germline-derived CDR1 and CDR2 are SGHRS and YFSETQ. The CDR3 length is 16 residues. This CDR3 is CASSLNEQGPNSPLHF. CDR3 DNA sequence: TGCGCCAGCAGCTTGAATGAACAGGGGCCTAATTCACCCCTCCACTTT.

In its sample, this clone was seen a few times. J is TRBJ2-5 and V is TRBV7-9; 11 nucleotides align to TRBD1. Germline trimming cut 5 bases from V and 4 bases from J; bases unmatched to any gene: 6. The germline CDR1 and CDR2 sequences are SEHNR and FQNEAQ (reference sequence). The length of the CDR3 is 15 residues. CDR3 nucleotides: TGTGCCAGCAGCCCCCGGGACAGGGGGGGAGAGACCCAGTACTTC. Protein: CASSPRDRGGETQYF.

V is TRBV20-1 and J is TRBJ2-4; no definite D call. This CDR3 has 11 amino acids. Trimming pared 5 bases from V and 2 bases from J, leaving 4 bases between. CDR1 and CDR2 (germline): DFQATT, SNEGSKA (reference sequence). CDR3 region: CSALSKNIQYF. The CDR3 nucleotides are TGCAGTGCTCTATCCAAAAACATTCAGTACTTC.

This clone showed up just once. The chain has TRBV5-4 and TRBJ2-2; no firm D call. Trimming took 6 bases from V and 0 from J, leaving 15 bases between them. The CDR3 contains 16 residues. Looked up from germline, CDR1 is SGHNT and CDR2 is YYREEE (reference sequence). CDR3 sequence (DNA): TGTGCCAGCACCCTTAGAGAACTGACGAACACCGGGGAGCTGTTTTTT. This codes for CASTLRELTNTGELFF. The full variable domain, completed using reference TRBV5-4 and TRBJ2-2, is ETGVTQSPTHLIKTRGQQVTLRCSSQSGHNTVSWYQQALGQGPQFIFQYYREEENGRGNFPPRFSGLQFPNYSSELNVNALELDDSALYLCASTLRELTNTGELFFGEGSRLTVL.

The chain employs TRBV19 and TRBJ2-2, with 7 bases identical to TRBD1. The length of the CDR3 is 16 residues. Germline V CDR1 and CDR2: LNHDA, SQIVND (reference sequence). V shed 3 bases, J shed 4 bases, and the junction held 8 bases outside the gene matches. In DNA form, the CDR3 reads TGTGCCAGTAGTATCGGCGACAGGGTGCCCACCGGGGAGCTGTTTTTT. Translated: CASSIGDRVPTGELFF.